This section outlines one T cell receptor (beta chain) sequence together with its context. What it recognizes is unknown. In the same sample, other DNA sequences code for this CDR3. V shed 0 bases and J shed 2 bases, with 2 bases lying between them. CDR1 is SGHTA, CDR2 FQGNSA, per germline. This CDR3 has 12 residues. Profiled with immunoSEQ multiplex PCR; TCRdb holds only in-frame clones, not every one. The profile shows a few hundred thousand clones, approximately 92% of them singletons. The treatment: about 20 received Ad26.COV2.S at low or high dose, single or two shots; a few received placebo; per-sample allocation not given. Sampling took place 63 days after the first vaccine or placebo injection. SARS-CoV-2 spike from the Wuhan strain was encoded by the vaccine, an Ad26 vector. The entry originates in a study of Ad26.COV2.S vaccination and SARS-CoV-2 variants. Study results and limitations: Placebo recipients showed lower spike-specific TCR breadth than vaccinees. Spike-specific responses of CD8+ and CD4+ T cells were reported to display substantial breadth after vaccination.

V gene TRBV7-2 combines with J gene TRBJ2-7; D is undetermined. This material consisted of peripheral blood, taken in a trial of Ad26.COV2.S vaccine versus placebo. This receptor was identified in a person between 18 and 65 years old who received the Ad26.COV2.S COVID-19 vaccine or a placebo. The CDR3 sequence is CASSLAPYEQYF. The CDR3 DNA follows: TGTGCCAGCAGCTTAGCGCCCTACGAGCAGTACTTC.